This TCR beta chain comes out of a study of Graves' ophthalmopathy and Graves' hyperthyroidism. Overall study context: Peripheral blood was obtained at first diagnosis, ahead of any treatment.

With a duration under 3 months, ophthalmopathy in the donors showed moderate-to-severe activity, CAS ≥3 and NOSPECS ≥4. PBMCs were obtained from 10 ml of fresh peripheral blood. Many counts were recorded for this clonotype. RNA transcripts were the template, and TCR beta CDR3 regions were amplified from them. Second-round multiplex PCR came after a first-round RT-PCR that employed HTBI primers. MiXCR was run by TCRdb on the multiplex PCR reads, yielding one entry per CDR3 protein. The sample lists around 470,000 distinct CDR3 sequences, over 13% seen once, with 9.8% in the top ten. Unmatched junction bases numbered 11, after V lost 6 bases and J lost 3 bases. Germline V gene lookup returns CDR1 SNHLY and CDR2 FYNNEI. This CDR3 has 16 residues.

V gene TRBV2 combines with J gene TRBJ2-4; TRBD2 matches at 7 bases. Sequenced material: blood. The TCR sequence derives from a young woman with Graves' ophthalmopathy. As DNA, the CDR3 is TGTGCCAGCAGCGCCTCCGGGACTACGGGCAAAAACATTCAGTACTTC. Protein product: CASSASGTTGKNIQYF.